This T cell receptor (beta chain) was profiled in a study of cytomegalovirus exposure and HLA in healthy donors. Use of 60 Vbeta and 13 Jbeta primers characterized the PCR. The assay was immunoSEQ multiplex PCR, and TCRdb's table has in-frame clones only and misses some. This sample has around 180,000 clones, with about 76% found just once. Everyone who donated was a healthy bone marrow donor. Germline CDR1 is LNHDA and CDR2 is SQIVND (reference sequence). The ends were cut back, 9 bases at V and 8 bases at J, with 25 bases in the middle. The CDR3 contains 15 residues. This receptor was obtained from a woman between 45 and 60 years old in good health and CMV-seronegative. The sample comprised PBMCs. V is TRBV19 and J is TRBJ1-2; D is unclear. The CDR3 region has the DNA TGTGCCAGCGGGAGAAGGCAGGTGAGCTGGTCCGGCTACACCTTC. Its protein is CASGRRQVSWSGYTF.